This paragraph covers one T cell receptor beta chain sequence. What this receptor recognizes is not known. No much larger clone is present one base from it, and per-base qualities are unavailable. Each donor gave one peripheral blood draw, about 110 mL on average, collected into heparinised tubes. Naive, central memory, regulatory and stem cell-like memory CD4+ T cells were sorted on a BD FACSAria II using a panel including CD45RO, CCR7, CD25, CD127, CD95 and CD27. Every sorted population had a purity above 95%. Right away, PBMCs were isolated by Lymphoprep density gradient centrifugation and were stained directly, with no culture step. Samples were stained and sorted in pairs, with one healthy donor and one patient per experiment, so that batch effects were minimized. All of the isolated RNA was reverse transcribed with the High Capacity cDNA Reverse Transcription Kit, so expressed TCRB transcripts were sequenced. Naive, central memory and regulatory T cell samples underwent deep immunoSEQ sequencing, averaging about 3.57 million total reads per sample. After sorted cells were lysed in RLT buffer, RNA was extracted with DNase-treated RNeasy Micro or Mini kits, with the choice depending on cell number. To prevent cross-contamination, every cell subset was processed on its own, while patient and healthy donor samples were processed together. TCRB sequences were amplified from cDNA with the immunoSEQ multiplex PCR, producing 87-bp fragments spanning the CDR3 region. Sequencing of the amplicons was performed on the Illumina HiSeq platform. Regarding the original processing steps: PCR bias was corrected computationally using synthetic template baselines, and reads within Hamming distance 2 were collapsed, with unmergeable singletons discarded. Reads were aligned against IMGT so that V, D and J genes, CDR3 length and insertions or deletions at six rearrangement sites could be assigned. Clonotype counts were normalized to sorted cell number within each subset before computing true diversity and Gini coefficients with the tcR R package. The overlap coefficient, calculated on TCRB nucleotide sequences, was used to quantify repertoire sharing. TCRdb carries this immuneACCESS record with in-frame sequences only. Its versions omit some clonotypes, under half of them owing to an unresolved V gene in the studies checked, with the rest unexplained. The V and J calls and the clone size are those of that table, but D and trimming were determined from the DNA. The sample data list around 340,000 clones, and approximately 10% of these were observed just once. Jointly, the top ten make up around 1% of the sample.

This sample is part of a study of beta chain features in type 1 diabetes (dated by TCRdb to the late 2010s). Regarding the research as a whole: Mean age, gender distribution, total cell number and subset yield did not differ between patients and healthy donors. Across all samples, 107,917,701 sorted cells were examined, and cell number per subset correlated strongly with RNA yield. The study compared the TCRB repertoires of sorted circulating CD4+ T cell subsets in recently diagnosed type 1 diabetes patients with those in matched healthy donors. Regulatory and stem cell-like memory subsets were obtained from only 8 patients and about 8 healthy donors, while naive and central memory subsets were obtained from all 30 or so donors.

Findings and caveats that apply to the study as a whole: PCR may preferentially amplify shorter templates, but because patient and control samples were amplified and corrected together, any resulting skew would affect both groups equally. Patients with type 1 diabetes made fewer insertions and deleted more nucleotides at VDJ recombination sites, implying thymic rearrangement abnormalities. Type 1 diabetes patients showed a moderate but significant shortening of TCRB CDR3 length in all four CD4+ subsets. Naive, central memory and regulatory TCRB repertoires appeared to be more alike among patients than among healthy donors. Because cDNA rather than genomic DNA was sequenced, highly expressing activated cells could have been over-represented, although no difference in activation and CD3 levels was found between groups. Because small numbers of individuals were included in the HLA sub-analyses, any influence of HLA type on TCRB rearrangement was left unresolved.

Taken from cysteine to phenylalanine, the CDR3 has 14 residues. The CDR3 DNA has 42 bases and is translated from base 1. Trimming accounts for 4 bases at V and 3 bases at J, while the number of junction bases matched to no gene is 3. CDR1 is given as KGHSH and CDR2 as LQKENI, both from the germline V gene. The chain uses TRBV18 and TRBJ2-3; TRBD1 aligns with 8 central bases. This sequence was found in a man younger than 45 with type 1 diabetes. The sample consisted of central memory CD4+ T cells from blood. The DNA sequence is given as TGTGCCAGCTCACAAGGACAGGGAACAGATACGCAGTATTTT. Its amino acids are CASSQGQGTDTQYF.